This T cell receptor (beta chain) appears in the sequencing data of a study of blood T cell repertoires in COVID-19. This clone has just a few counts. The CDR3 has 14 amino acids. Losses at the gene ends were 7 bases for V and 4 bases for J; bases not matched to a gene: 7. Germline values: CDR1 MNHEY, CDR2 SVGAGI. In the study's own analysis: Reference gene primer amplification gave nucleated cell count estimates. Repertoires were generated with immunoSEQ multiplex PCR, while TCRdb's copy carries only in-frame clones and drops some. V and J calls and clone size follow that table, whereas D and trimming were derived from the DNA. The table includes roughly 500,000 clones, 89% detected once.

This chain uses TRBV6-5 with TRBJ2-1, with 7 bases that match TRBD2. The sequence was collected from a man younger than 35 with COVID-19, enrolled during active disease. The sample consisted of peripheral blood. The CDR3 here is CASTTRESYNEQFF. The CDR3 coding sequence is TGTGCCAGCACTACGCGGGAGTCTTACAATGAGCAGTTCTTC.